One sample yielded the 9 T cell receptor beta chains listed below, sequenced in a study of beta chain features in type 1 diabetes. The study reverse transcribed the entire isolated RNA, so it sequenced expressed TCRB transcripts. The table came from immunoSEQ multiplex PCR; TCRdb's copy has only in-frame clones and leaves some out. Of under 550,000 clones detected, around 10% appear once; the ten largest clones hold less than 0.06%. The sequencing input was naive CD4+ T cells from blood. These receptors came from a woman younger than 35 in good health.

This clone has just a few counts. The rearrangement links TRBV19 to TRBJ1-1, with D hard to call. V was clipped by 4 bases and J by 0 bases, with 6 bases between them. The length of the CDR3 is 13 residues. Germline V gene sequence: CDR1 LNHDA, CDR2 SQIVND (reference sequence). The CDR3 DNA reads TGTGCCAGTAGTACTCAGGTGAACACTGAAGCTTTCTTT. Its protein is CASSTQVNTEAFF.

This clone occurred a few times. The chain is built from TRBV7-2 and TRBJ2-7; 13 nucleotides line up with TRBD2. Germline CDR1 and CDR2: SGHTA and FQGNSA. CDR3 size: 15 residues. Trimming removed 5 bases from V and 6 bases from J; junction bases left unmatched: 7. CDR3 coding DNA: TGTGCCAGCAGCGAAGGACTAGCGGGAGTCACCGAGCAGTACTTC. Residues: CASSEGLAGVTEQYF.

This clone came up a few times. Other nucleotide sequences from this sample produce the same CDR3. The rearrangement links TRBV14 to TRBJ1-1; D gene uncertain. Per the germline V gene, CDR1 is SGHDN and CDR2 is FVKESK. The CDR3 is 12 amino acids. The V gene lost 4 bases and the J gene lost 3 bases, with 6 bases spanning the gap. Here the CDR3 reads CASSPGDTEAFF. The CDR3 DNA reads TGTGCCAGCAGCCCCGGAGACACTGAAGCTTTCTTT.

The rearrangement uses TRBV4-2 and TRBJ2-5, with D unclear. Germline V gene data show CDR1 as LGHNA and CDR2 as YNFKEQ. The CDR3 consists of 14 residues. The V end lost 0 bases, the J end lost 5 bases, and 10 bases lay between the germline ends. The CDR3 sequence is CASSQDLIMETQYF. CDR3 nucleotides: TGTGCCAGCAGCCAAGATCTCATTATGGAGACCCAGTACTTC.

In this sample, this clone turned up a few times. This sample also contains other DNA sequences that code for the same CDR3. The V call is TRBV5-6, the J call TRBJ2-5; D is undetermined. Germline loops: CDR1 SGHDT, CDR2 YYEEEE. The CDR3 totals 13 residues. V was trimmed by 0 bases and J by 2 bases, leaving 5 bases between them. CDR3 sequence: CASSLGLQETQYF. CDR3 coding DNA: TGTGCCAGCAGCTTGGGACTGCAAGAGACCCAGTACTTC.

This clone was seen a few times. The V gene is TRBV4-3, the J gene TRBJ2-4; 10 bases line up with TRBD1. The trim removed 0 bases at V and 6 bases at J, leaving 8 bases unmatched. In germline, CDR1 is LGHNA, CDR2 YSLEER. This CDR3 is 17 amino acids long. CDR3 coding DNA: TGCGCCAGCAGCCAAGATCCCCTGACAGGGGGCGGAAACATTCAGTACTTC. Residues: CASSQDPLTGGGNIQYF.

This clone occurred a few times. The chain is built from TRBV7-8 and TRBJ2-5; TRBD2 might be the D (7 bases). The V end was cut by 1 base, the J end by 7 bases, with 16 bases between. The CDR3 is 15 residues long. Germline lookup yields CDR1 SGHVS and CDR2 FQNEAQ. The CDR3 DNA is TGTGCCAGCAGCTTAGTTGCGGGGGCCCCAGGGACCCAGTACTTC. It specifies CASSLVAGAPGTQYF. The whole variable domain, remainder taken from reference TRBV7-8 and TRBJ2-5, is GAGVSQSPRYKVAKRGQDVALRCDPISGHVSLFWYQQALGQGPEFLTYFQNEAQLDKSGLPSDRFFAERPEGSVSTLKIQRTQQEDSAVYLCASSLVAGAPGTQYFGPGTRLLVL.

This clone has a handful of counts. The chain links TRBV30 to TRBJ2-7; D is unclear. There are 12 residues in the CDR3. Germline V lookup: CDR1 GTSNPN, CDR2 SVGIG (reference sequence). The CDR3 here is CLLAPLTYEQYF. The CDR3, as DNA: TGTCTACTTGCCCCTTTGACCTACGAGCAGTACTTC.

The chain carries TRBV2 and TRBJ2-2; D uncertain. Trimming removed 2 bases from V and 5 bases from J, with 6 bases in between. This CDR3 is 13 amino acids long. The germline CDR1 and CDR2 sequences are SNHLY and FYNNEI. CDR3 sequence: CASSEMGTGELFF. CDR3 sequence (DNA): TGTGCCAGCAGTGAAATGGGGACCGGGGAGCTGTTTTTT.